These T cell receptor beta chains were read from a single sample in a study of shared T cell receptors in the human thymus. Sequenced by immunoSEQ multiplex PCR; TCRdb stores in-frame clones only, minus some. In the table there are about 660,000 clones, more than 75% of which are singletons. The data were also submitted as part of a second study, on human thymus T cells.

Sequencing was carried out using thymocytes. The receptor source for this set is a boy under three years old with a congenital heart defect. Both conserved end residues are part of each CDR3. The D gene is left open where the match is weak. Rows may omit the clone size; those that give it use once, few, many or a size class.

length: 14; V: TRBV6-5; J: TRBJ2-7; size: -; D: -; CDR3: CASSYQPRGYEQYF; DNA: TGTGCCAGCAGTTACCAACCCAGGGGATACGAGCAGTACTTC
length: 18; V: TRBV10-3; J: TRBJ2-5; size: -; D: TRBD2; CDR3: CAISEGVAGKAYQETQYF; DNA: TGTGCCATCAGTGAGGGGGTAGCGGGTAAGGCTTACCAAGAGACCCAGTACTTC
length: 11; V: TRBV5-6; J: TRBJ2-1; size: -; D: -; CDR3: CASSSNNEQFF; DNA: TGTGCCAGCAGCTCTAACAATGAGCAGTTCTTC
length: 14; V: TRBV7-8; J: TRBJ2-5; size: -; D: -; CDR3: CASSPGGSAETQYF; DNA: TGTGCCAGCAGCCCAGGTGGGAGTGCGGAGACCCAGTACTTC
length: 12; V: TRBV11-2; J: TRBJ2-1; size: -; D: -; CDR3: CASSPPSNEQFF; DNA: TGTGCCAGCAGCCCGCCCAGCAATGAGCAGTTCTTC
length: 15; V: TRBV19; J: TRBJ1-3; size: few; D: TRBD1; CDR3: CATETGGSSGNTIYF; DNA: TGTGCCACCGAGACAGGGGGCTCCTCTGGAAACACCATATATTTT
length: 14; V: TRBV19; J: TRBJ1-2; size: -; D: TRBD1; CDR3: CASTPGDRNYGYTF; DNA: TGTGCCAGTACCCCCGGGGACAGGAACTATGGCTACACCTTC
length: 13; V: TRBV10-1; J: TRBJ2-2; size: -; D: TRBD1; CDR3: CATKDREAGELFF; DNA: TGCGCCACCAAGGACAGGGAGGCCGGGGAGCTGTTTTTT
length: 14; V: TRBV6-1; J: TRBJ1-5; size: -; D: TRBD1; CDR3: CASSYGQGSQPQHF; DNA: TGTGCCAGCAGCTACGGACAGGGCAGTCAGCCCCAGCATTTT
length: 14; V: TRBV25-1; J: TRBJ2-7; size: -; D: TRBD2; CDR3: CASSRTSGPYEQYF; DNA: TGTGCCAGTTCTCGGACTAGCGGTCCTTACGAGCAGTACTTC
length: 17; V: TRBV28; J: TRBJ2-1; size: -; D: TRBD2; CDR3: CASSGRTSGISYNEQFF; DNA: TGTGCCAGCAGTGGGAGGACTAGCGGGATTTCCTACAATGAGCAGTTCTTC
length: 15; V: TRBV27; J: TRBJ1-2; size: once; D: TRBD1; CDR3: CASRRLTGGDYGYTF; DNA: TGTGCCAGCAGGCGATTAACAGGGGGCGATTATGGCTACACCTTC
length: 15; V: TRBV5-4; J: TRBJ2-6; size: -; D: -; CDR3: CASKERIAGANVLTF; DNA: TGTGCCAGCAAGGAGCGTATAGCCGGGGCCAACGTCCTGACTTTC
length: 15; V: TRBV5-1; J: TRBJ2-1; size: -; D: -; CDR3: CASSLVGGSYNEQFF; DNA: TGCGCCAGCAGCTTGGTTGGCGGTTCCTACAATGAGCAGTTCTTC
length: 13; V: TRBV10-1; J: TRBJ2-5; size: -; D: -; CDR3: CASSGQFQETQYF; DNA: TGCGCCAGCAGTGGACAGTTCCAAGAGACCCAGTACTTC
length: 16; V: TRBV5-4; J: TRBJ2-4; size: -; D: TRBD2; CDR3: CASSLELAGTKNIQYF; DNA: TGTGCCAGCAGCTTGGAACTAGCGGGCACCAAAAACATTCAGTACTTC
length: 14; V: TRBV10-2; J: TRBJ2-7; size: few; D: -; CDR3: CASATVVVGHEQYF; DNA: TGCGCCAGCGCCACAGTGGTTGTTGGCCACGAGCAGTACTTC
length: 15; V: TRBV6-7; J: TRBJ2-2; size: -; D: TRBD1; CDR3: CASIRTGGHTGELFF; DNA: TGTGCCAGCATCAGGACAGGGGGCCACACCGGGGAGCTGTTTTTT
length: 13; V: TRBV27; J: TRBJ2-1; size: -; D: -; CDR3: CASSSTGYNEQFF; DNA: TGTGCCAGCAGTTCGACAGGATACAATGAGCAGTTCTTC
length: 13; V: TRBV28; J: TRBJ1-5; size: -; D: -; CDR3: CASSQPCGQPQHF; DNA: TGTGCCAGCAGTCAGCCCTGCGGCCAGCCCCAGCATTTT
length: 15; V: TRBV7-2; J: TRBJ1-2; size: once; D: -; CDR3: CASTRGGQYLYGYTF; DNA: TGTGCCAGCACCCGAGGAGGACAGTATCTCTATGGCTACACCTTC
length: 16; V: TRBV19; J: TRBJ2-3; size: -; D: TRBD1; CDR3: CASTSRDRTSTDTQYF; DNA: TGTGCCAGTACCTCCCGGGACAGAACTAGCACAGATACGCAGTATTTT
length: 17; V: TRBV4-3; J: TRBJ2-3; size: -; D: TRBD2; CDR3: CASSQDGAGGPADTQYF; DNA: TGCGCCAGCAGCCAAGATGGGGCGGGAGGGCCAGCAGATACGCAGTATTTT
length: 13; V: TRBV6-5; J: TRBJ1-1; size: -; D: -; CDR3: CASSLTGHTEAFF; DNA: TGTGCCAGCAGTTTAACAGGGCACACTGAAGCTTTCTTT
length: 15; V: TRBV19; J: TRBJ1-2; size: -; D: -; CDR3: CASSIREQGTHGYTF; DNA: TGTGCCAGTAGTATAAGGGAGCAGGGGACCCATGGCTACACCTTC
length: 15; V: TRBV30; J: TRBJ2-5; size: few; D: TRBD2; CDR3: CAWSVTSGRSETQYF; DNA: TGTGCCTGGAGTGTGACTAGCGGGAGGTCGGAGACCCAGTACTTC
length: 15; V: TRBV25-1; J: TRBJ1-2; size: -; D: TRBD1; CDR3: CASRGPGQPTYGYTF; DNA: TGTGCCAGCAGGGGTCCGGGACAGCCCACCTATGGCTACACCTTC
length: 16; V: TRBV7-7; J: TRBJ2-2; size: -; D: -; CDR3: CASSQGSSRITGELFF; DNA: TGTGCCAGCAGCCAGGGGTCCTCACGGATCACCGGGGAGCTGTTTTTT
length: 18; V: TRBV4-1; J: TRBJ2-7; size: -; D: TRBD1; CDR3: CASSQGRRAQGMQDEQYF; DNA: TGCGCCAGCAGCCAAGGAAGAAGAGCACAGGGGATGCAAGACGAGCAGTACTTC
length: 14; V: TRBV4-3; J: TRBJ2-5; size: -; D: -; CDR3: CASSHQQGEETQYF; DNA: TGCGCCAGCAGCCACCAACAGGGAGAAGAGACCCAGTACTTC
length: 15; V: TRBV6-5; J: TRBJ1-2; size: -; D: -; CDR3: CASSYDPGANYGYTF; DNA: TGTGCCAGCAGTTACGACCCAGGGGCTAACTATGGCTACACCTTC
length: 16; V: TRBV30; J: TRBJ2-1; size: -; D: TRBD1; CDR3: CAWSVPLDRGRNEQFF; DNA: TGTGCCTGGAGTGTACCGTTAGACAGGGGGCGCAATGAGCAGTTCTTC
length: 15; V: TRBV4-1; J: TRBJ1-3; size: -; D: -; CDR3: CASSPAAGSGNTIYF; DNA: TGCGCCAGCAGCCCGGCAGCGGGCTCTGGAAACACCATATATTTT
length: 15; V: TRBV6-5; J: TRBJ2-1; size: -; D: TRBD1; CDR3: CASSYGDRYYNEQFF; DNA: TGTGCCAGCAGTTACGGGGACAGATACTACAATGAGCAGTTCTTC
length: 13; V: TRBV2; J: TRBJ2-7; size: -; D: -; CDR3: CASTGPFSYEQYF; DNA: TGTGCCAGCACTGGCCCCTTTTCCTACGAGCAGTACTTC
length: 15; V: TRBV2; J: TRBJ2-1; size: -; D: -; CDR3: CASSRDWSSYNEQFF; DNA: TGTGCCAGCAGCAGGGACTGGAGCTCCTACAATGAGCAGTTCTTC
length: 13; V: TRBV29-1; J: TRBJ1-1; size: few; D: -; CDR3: CSVEVAPPTEAFF; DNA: TGCAGCGTTGAAGTAGCCCCGCCCACTGAAGCTTTCTTT
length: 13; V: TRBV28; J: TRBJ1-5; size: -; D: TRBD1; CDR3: CATKEGGSQPQHF; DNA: TGTGCCACAAAGGAAGGGGGCAGTCAGCCCCAGCATTTT
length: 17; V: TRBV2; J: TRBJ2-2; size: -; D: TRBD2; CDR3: CASRLASGRWGTGELFF; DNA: TGTGCCAGCAGGCTGGCTAGCGGGAGATGGGGCACCGGGGAGCTGTTTTTT
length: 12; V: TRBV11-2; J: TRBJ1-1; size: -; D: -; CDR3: CASSPRNTEAFF; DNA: TGTGCCAGCAGCCCCAGGAACACTGAAGCTTTCTTT
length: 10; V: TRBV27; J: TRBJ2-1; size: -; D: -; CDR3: CASNLAQRVF; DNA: TGTGCCAGCAACCTAGCGCAGCGGGTCTTC
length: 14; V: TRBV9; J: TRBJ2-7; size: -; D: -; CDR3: CASSVNVSSYEQYF; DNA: TGTGCCAGCAGCGTAAACGTAAGCTCCTATGAGCAGTACTTC
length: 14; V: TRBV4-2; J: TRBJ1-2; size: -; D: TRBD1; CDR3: CASSQGGQNYGYTF; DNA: TGTGCCAGCAGCCAAGGGGGACAGAACTATGGCTACACCTTC
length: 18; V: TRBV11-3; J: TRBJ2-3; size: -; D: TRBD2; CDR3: CASSRTSGTIPSTDTQYF; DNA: TGTGCCAGCAGCCGAACTAGCGGAACAATCCCTAGCACAGATACGCAGTATTTT
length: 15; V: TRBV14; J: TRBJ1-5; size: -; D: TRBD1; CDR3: CASSAGGQGYQPQHF; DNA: TGTGCCAGCAGCGCCGGGGGACAGGGCTATCAGCCCCAGCATTTT
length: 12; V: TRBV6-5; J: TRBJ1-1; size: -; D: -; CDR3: CASSHCGTEAFF; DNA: TGTGCCAGCAGCCACTGTGGCACTGAAGCTTTCTTT
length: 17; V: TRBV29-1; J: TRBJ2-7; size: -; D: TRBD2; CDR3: CSVRGLAGGGGAYEQYF; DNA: TGCAGCGTTCGGGGACTAGCGGGAGGCGGGGGCGCCTACGAGCAGTACTTC
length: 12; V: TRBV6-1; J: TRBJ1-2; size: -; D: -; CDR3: CASSRGDYGYTF; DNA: TGTGCCAGCAGCCGGGGTGACTATGGCTACACCTTC
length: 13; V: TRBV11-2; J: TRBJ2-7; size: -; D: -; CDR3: CASSFGRAYEQYF; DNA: TGTGCCAGCAGCTTCGGGCGGGCCTACGAGCAGTACTTC
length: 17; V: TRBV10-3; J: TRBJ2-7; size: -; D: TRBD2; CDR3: CAISVETSGLNSYEQYF; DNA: TGTGCCATCAGTGTGGAGACTAGCGGGCTAAACTCCTACGAGCAGTACTTC
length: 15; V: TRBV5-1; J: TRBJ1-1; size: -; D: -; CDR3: CASSGGGNVNTEAFF; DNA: TGCGCCAGCAGCGGTGGGGGCAATGTGAACACTGAAGCTTTCTTT
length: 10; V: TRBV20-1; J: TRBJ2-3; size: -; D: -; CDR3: CSASQATQYF; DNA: TGCAGTGCTAGTCAGGCCACGCAGTATTTT
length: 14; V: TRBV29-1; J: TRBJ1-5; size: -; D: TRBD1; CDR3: CSVQTDRGEQPQHF; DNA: TGCAGCGTCCAGACGGACAGGGGAGAACAGCCCCAGCATTTT
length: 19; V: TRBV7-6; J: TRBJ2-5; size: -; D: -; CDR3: CASSLMAGQSLWYQETQYF; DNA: TGTGCCAGCAGCTTAATGGCGGGTCAATCCCTTTGGTACCAAGAGACCCAGTACTTC
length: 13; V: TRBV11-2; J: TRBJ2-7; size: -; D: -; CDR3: CASSLDLSDEQYF; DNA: TGTGCCAGCAGCTTAGATTTGAGCGACGAGCAGTACTTC
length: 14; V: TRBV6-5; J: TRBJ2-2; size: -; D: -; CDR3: CASSWAMYTGELFF; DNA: TGTGCCAGCAGTTGGGCAATGTACACCGGGGAGCTGTTTTTT
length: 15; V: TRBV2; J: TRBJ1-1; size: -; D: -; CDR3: CASSLPRKGATEAFF; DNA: TGTGCCAGCAGTCTTCCCCGAAAAGGGGCGACTGAAGCTTTCTTT
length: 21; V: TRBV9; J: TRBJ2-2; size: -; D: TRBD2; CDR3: CASSPRGLASGEWVNTGELFF; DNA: TGTGCCAGCAGCCCGAGGGGACTAGCGAGTGGGGAATGGGTGAACACCGGGGAGCTGTTTTTT